This T cell receptor beta chain originates from a study of cytomegalovirus exposure and HLA in healthy donors. Notes on the study in general: Among immune exposure information, only CMV serostatus was available.

The table lists this clone with a few counts. Its target is unknown. The study ran its PCR with 60 Vbeta and 13 Jbeta primers. Original data processing: An analysis that came later counted 80 million or so unique TCR beta chains, some 11 million shared. Profiled with immunoSEQ multiplex PCR; TCRdb holds only in-frame clones, not every one. V, J and clone size are those of that table, while D and trimming were read from the DNA. The sample lists about 130,000 clones, 6.5% to 9.5% occurring once. The germline V gene has CDR1 LNHDA and CDR2 SQIVND (reference sequence). CDR3 length: 15 residues. The V and J ends lost 6 bases and 0 bases respectively, with 13 bases between them.

The chain recombines TRBV19 with TRBJ2-3; maybe TRBD1 (7 bases). The clonotype was recovered from a man aged 40-55 years in good health and CMV-seronegative. Sequenced: PBMCs. The CDR3 is CASSLTGTSTDTQYF. Written as DNA, the CDR3 is TGTGCCAGTAGCCTGACAGGGACTAGCACAGATACGCAGTATTTT.